Below, 8 T cell receptor beta chains from the same sample are listed, as sequenced in a study of cytomegalovirus exposure and HLA in healthy donors. Both 60 Vbeta primers and 13 Jbeta primers went into the PCR. The method was immunoSEQ multiplex PCR; TCRdb's version includes in-frame clones alone and lacks a portion of them. The sample shows 85,000 to 100,000 clones, 60% to 70% of them seen only once. The sequenced sample consisted of PBMCs. The receptors originated from a woman aged 30 to 39 in good health and CMV-seronegative.

This clone was seen only once. The CDR3 is CASSYRGLSTDTQYF. The CDR3 DNA reads as TGCGCCAGCAGCTACAGGGGGCTGAGCACAGATACGCAGTATTTT. The V call is TRBV5-1, the J call TRBJ2-3; 9 bases are shared with TRBD1. V trimming: 3 bases; J trimming: 0 bases; junction bases outside the gene matches: 2. The CDR3 is 15 amino acids. Germline CDR1 reads SGHRS; CDR2 reads YFSETQ. The full variable domain, with the rest looked up from reference TRBV5-1 and TRBJ2-3, is KAGVTQTPRYLIKTRGQQVTLSCSPISGHRSVSWYQQTPGQGLQFLFEYFSETQRNKGNFPGRFSGRQFSNSRSEMNVSTLELGDSALYLCASSYRGLSTDTQYFGPGTRLTVL.

The CDR3 DNA follows: TGTGCCAGCAGCGTACGGGAGGGATTCACCACTGAAGCTTTCTTT. This encodes CASSVREGFTTEAFF. The chain links TRBV9 to TRBJ1-1; D ambiguous. The CDR3 loop spans 15 amino acids. Trimming took 1 base from V and 4 from J, leaving 14 bases between them. Germline V CDR1 and CDR2: SGDLS, YYNGEE. Filled out from reference TRBV9 and TRBJ1-1, the complete variable domain reads DSGVTQTPKHLITATGQRVTLRCSPRSGDLSVYWYQQSLDQGLQFLIQYYNGEERAKGNILERFSAQQFPDLHSELNLSSLELGDSALYFCASSVREGFTTEAFFGQGTRLTVV.

As regards this clone: Distinct nucleotide sequences in the sample also encode this CDR3. The chain couples TRBV5-1 to TRBJ2-5, with 9 bases fitting TRBD1. Germline values: CDR1 SGHRS, CDR2 YFSETQ. The CDR3 runs 14 residues. V dropped 2 bases and J dropped 5; count of bases not matched to a gene: 4. The CDR3 loop is CASSLGQGPETQYF. The CDR3 coding sequence is TGCGCCAGCAGCTTAGGACAGGGGCCCGAGACCCAGTACTTC.

The chain carries TRBV18 and TRBJ2-7; D gene uncertain. The CDR3 runs 14 residues. Trimming cost V 0 bases and J 0 bases, with 6 bases left between them. The germline V gene encodes CDR1 KGHSH and CDR2 LQKENI. The CDR3 DNA reads TGTGCCAGCTCACCACCGGCCAGCTCCTACGAGCAGTACTTC. Translated: CASSPPASSYEQYF.

The V and J genes are TRBV2 and TRBJ1-4; 8 bases are a match to TRBD1. CDR1 SNHLY and CDR2 FYNNEI come from the germline V gene. The CDR3 length is 15 residues. The V gene end was trimmed by 6 bases and the J gene end by 5 bases; junction bases not matched to a gene: 8. DNA of the CDR3: TGTGCCAGCAGCCCCCTGCCAGGGGGCAATGAAAAACTGTTTTTT. Translated: CASSPLPGGNEKLFF.

The chain has TRBV5-1 and TRBJ1-1, with D possibly TRBD1 on 6 matching bases. The CDR3 spans 13 residues. Trimming removed 3 bases from V and 7 bases from J, with 13 bases in between. Germline V gene data show CDR1 as SGHRS and CDR2 as YFSETQ. CDR3 loop: CASSSLSDSEAFF. CDR3 in DNA: TGCGCCAGCAGCTCCCTTTCGGACAGTGAAGCTTTCTTT.

The count of this clone is one. J is TRBJ2-3 and V is TRBV6-1, with 14 bases matching TRBD2. Trimming removed 7 bases from V and 4 bases from J; junction bases left unmatched: 4. CDR3 length equals 15 residues. The V gene's germline CDR1 is MNHNS and CDR2 SASEGT. CDR3: CASTRLAGGPDTQYF. CDR3 sequence (DNA): TGTGCCAGCACTAGACTAGCGGGGGGGCCAGATACGCAGTATTTT.

The CDR3 is CASSVGGRGSYNEQFF. The CDR3 DNA sequence: TGTGCCAGCAGCGTAGGCGGCAGGGGATCCTACAATGAGCAGTTCTTC. The chain uses TRBV9 and TRBJ2-1, with a tentative D call TRBD1 (6 bases). CDR1 and CDR2 (germline): SGDLS, YYNGEE. There are 16 residues in the CDR3. V lost 0 bases and J 1 base, leaving 11 bases between the germline ends.